Detailed here is one T cell receptor beta chain. Germline assignment: CDR1 GTSNPN and CDR2 SVGIG (reference sequence). The CDR3 runs to 12 residues. Trimming removed 0 bases from V and 4 bases from J, with 6 bases in between. Libraries were prepared by immunoSEQ multiplex PCR; TCRdb keeps only in-frame clonotypes and omits some of them. The sample consists of over 150,000 clones, roughly 94% of them appearing once. This entry is derived from a study of control samples from healthy donors and cancer patients. This receptor was taken from a middle-aged man in good health. The sequencing sample was made of blood. This chain links TRBV30 with TRBJ1-1; maybe TRBD1 (5 bases). CDR3 sequence: CAWSVGTTEAFF. The CDR3 coding sequence is TGTGCCTGGAGTGTAGGGACCACTGAAGCTTTCTTT.